This T cell receptor (beta chain) is drawn from a study of beta chain features in type 1 diabetes. This clone was seen only a few times. The target antigen is unknown. Germline V gene lookup returns CDR1 SQVTM and CDR2 ANQGSEA. The CDR3 runs 14 residues. Trimming took off 4 bases at V and 6 bases at J, with 19 bases between the two ends. The study reverse transcribed the entire isolated RNA, so it sequenced expressed TCRB transcripts. The table came from immunoSEQ multiplex PCR; TCRdb's copy has only in-frame clones and leaves some out. Found here are about 370,000 clones, around 15% of them singletons; the top ten hold approximately 0.019%. Donors underwent one heparinised blood draw, around 100 mL on average. The study's findings and limits: Individuals with type 1 diabetes displayed fewer insertions and more deletions at VDJ junctions. It was among patients, rather than healthy donors, that naive, central memory and Treg TCRB repertoires appeared more similar.

The J gene is TRBJ2-7, the V gene TRBV29-1; TRBD2 might be the D (6 bases). Sequenced: naive CD4+ T cells from blood. The TCR comes from a woman under 30 in good health. The CDR3 DNA is TGCAGCGTTGGGGTTGGGGGGAGCCAGGGCGAGCAGTACTTC. Residues: CSVGVGGSQGEQYF.